Shown below are 17 T cell receptor beta chains from a single sample sequenced in a study of human thymus T cells. The study used thymus tissue resected during corrective heart surgery. Only in-frame clones appear in the TCRdb table, and some are missing; sequencing was by immunoSEQ multiplex PCR. The sample has approximately 70,000 clones, about 95% seen once. The sequenced material came from thymus tissue. These receptors originate from a girl in the first two years of life with a congenital heart defect but otherwise immunologically healthy.

CDR3 amino acids: CASSEPRDTLEAQYF. CDR3 sequence (DNA): TGTGCCAGCAGTGAACCCCGGGACACCCTGGAAGCCCAGTACTTC. This rearrangement joins TRBV25-1 to TRBJ2-5; tentatively, D is TRBD1 (6 bases). The CDR3 has 15 amino acids. Per the germline V gene, CDR1 is MGHDK and CDR2 is SYGVNS. Trimming removed 2 bases at V and 9 bases at J, with 19 bases between.

The rearrangement joins TRBV7-9 to TRBJ2-1, with 9 bases that match TRBD1. V lost 4 bases to trimming and J lost 5 bases; unmatched junction nucleotides: 15. Per the germline V gene, CDR1 is SEHNR and CDR2 is FQNEAQ (reference sequence). CDR3 length: 18 amino acids. The CDR3 reads CASSSFVGTGYFHNEQFF. The CDR3 DNA reads as TGTGCCAGCAGCTCGTTCGTTGGGACAGGGTATTTTCACAATGAGCAGTTCTTC. Supplemented by reference TRBV7-9 and TRBJ2-1, the full variable domain reads DTGVSQNPRHKITKRGQNVTFRCDPISEHNRLYWYRQTLGQGPEFLTYFQNEAQLEKSRLLSDRFSAERPKGSFSTLEIQRTEQGDSAMYLCASSSFVGTGYFHNEQFFGPGTRLTVL.

The V gene is TRBV28, the J gene TRBJ2-1, with 7 positions matching TRBD1. J lost 7 bases, V lost 6 bases, and 12 bases had no gene match. Germline CDR1 reads MDHEN; CDR2 reads SYDVKM. This CDR3 comprises 15 residues. The CDR3 DNA is TGTGCCAGCAGCCCTGTTTCAAACAGGGGAAATGAGCAGTTCTTC. It specifies CASSPVSNRGNEQFF.

The V gene is TRBV5-4, the J gene TRBJ2-5, with TRBD2 as a possible D gene (5 bases). This CDR3 has 14 residues. Trimming cost V 1 base and J 1 base, with 8 bases left between them. Germline V gene lookup returns CDR1 SGHNT and CDR2 YYREEE (reference sequence). The CDR3 here is CASSLYGGQETQYF. CDR3 sequence (DNA): TGTGCCAGCAGCTTGTATGGAGGCCAAGAGACCCAGTACTTC.

The chain joins TRBV4-1 to TRBJ1-5; the match to TRBD1 covers 10 bases. The CDR3 has 17 residues. J lost 4 bases, V lost 4 bases, and 10 bases had no gene match. Per germline, CDR1 MGHRA and CDR2 YSYEKL. The CDR3 reads CASSRNDDRGLNQPQHF. CDR3 DNA sequence: TGCGCCAGCAGCCGGAACGACGACAGGGGGCTTAATCAGCCCCAGCATTTT.

The V and J genes are TRBV18 and TRBJ1-2; D is undetermined. Trimming cost V 2 bases and J 5 bases, with 18 bases left between them. Germline V gives CDR1 KGHSH, CDR2 LQKENI. This CDR3 comprises 16 residues. The chain's CDR3 is CASSPSTDPLPYGYTF. In DNA, the CDR3 is TGTGCCAGCTCACCAAGTACGGATCCCCTCCCATATGGCTACACCTTC.

The chain is built from TRBV29-1 and TRBJ2-2; 9 nucleotides align to TRBD2. The CDR3 has 15 residues. V lost 6 bases and J lost 6; bases outside the gene matches: 11. Germline V gives CDR1 SQVTM, CDR2 ANQGSEA. CDR3 residues: CSVGTSGPLPGELFF. The CDR3, as DNA: TGCAGCGTGGGTACTAGCGGGCCACTACCCGGGGAGCTGTTTTTT.

The CDR3 DNA sequence: TGTGCCAGCAGTCCGTTGAGGGTGATGCAATGGGGGGCTTTCTTT. Amino acid sequence: CASSPLRVMQWGAFF. V usage is TRBV27 and J usage is TRBJ1-1; TRBD1 is a possible D gene (5 bases). The CDR3 runs 15 residues. Trimming stripped 5 bases from V and 11 bases from J, with 24 bases between. CDR1 is MNHEY, CDR2 SMNVEV, per germline (reference sequence).

The chain combines TRBV28 with TRBJ1-5; D uncertain. The CDR3 consists of 18 residues. Trimming took 6 bases from V and 0 from J, leaving 21 bases between them. CDR1 is MDHEN, CDR2 SYDVKM, per germline. The CDR3 coding sequence is TGTGCCAGCAGAAAGCCGGGTCTAAAATTTTATAGCAATCAGCCCCAGCATTTT. Translated, it gives CASRKPGLKFYSNQPQHF.

The chain is built from TRBV19 and TRBJ2-6; 8 nucleotides align to TRBD1. The V gene end was trimmed by 2 bases and the J gene end by 1 base; junction bases not matched to a gene: 4. CDR1 LNHDA and CDR2 SQIVND come from the germline V gene (reference sequence). The CDR3 covers 17 residues. The CDR3 region is CASSIPGQGSGANVLTF. In nucleotides, the CDR3 is TGTGCCAGTAGTATACCCGGACAGGGATCTGGGGCCAACGTCCTGACTTTC. Using reference TRBV19 and TRBJ2-6 for the parts outside the CDR3, the full variable domain is DGGITQSPKYLFRKEGQNVTLSCEQNLNHDAMYWYRQDPGQGLRLIYYSQIVNDFQKGDIAEGYSVSREKKESFPLTVTSAQKNPTAFYLCASSIPGQGSGANVLTFGAGSRLTVL.

The CDR3 here is CASSGQAASEAFF. As DNA, the CDR3 is TGTGCCAGCAGTGGACAGGCGGCCTCTGAAGCTTTCTTT. The rearrangement uses TRBV6-5 and TRBJ1-1, with 7 positions matching TRBD1. The CDR3 is made up of 13 amino acids. Losses at the gene ends were 5 bases for V and 6 bases for J; bases not matched to a gene: 6. Germline CDR1 is MNHEY and CDR2 is SVGAGI.

A single count supports this clone. The chain carries TRBV9 and TRBJ1-3; D not resolved. The V gene lost 4 bases and the J gene lost 7 bases, with 12 bases spanning the gap. Per germline, CDR1 SGDLS and CDR2 YYNGEE. This CDR3 is 13 amino acids long. CDR3 sequence reads: CASSPSCRNTIYF. The CDR3 DNA is TGTGCCAGCAGCCCCTCCTGTAGGAACACCATATATTTT.

The rearrangement links TRBV20-1 to TRBJ1-4, with D unclear. The CDR3 totals 11 residues. V shed 7 bases and J shed 3 bases, with 6 bases lying between them. Germline values: CDR1 DFQATT, CDR2 SNEGSKA (reference sequence). The CDR3 sequence is CSGKANEKLFF. In nucleotides, the CDR3 is TGCAGTGGGAAGGCTAATGAAAAACTGTTTTTT.

This chain joins TRBV7-2 and TRBJ1-2, with D tentatively TRBD1 (6 bases). CDR1 SGHTA and CDR2 FQGNSA come from the germline V gene. The CDR3 runs 15 residues. The ends were cut back, 5 bases at V and 4 bases at J, with 17 bases in the middle. The CDR3 DNA follows: TGTGCCAGCAGCCTTCCTGGGGGCGCGGTCTATGGCTACACCTTC. The encoded protein is CASSLPGGAVYGYTF. The full variable domain, its missing parts supplied by reference TRBV7-2 and TRBJ1-2, is GAGVSQSPSNKVTEKGKDVELRCDPISGHTALYWYRQSLGQGLEFLIYFQGNSAPDKSGLPSDRFSAERTGGSVSTLTIQRTQQEDSAVYLCASSLPGGAVYGYTFGSGTRLTVV.

The genes are TRBV7-9 and TRBJ1-1, with TRBD1 as a possible D gene (5 bases). Trimming stripped 1 base from V and 6 bases from J, with 12 bases between. Germline V gene sequence: CDR1 SEHNR, CDR2 FQNEAQ (reference sequence). CDR3 length equals 14 residues. CDR3 region: CASSLEGKGPEAFF. CDR3 nucleotide sequence: TGTGCCAGCAGCTTAGAGGGGAAAGGCCCTGAAGCTTTCTTT.

CDR3 in DNA: TGTGCCAGCAGCCAAGATGCGAGAGATACGCAGTATTTT. It translates to CASSQDARDTQYF. This chain connects TRBV4-2 to TRBJ2-3; D unresolved. Trimming pared 0 bases from V and 5 bases from J, leaving 6 bases between. The CDR3 consists of 13 residues. CDR1 LGHNA and CDR2 YNFKEQ come from the germline V gene.

The rearrangement joins TRBV6-5 to TRBJ2-7; 7 bases align to TRBD2. The CDR3 consists of 15 residues. The trim removed 6 bases at V and 3 bases at J, leaving 11 bases unmatched. CDR1 and CDR2 from the germline V gene are MNHEY and SVGAGI. DNA for the CDR3: TGTGCCAGCAGCCCCCCGGCGGGGGACCACTACGAGCAGTACTTC. This translates into CASSPPAGDHYEQYF.